The rows below give T cell receptor beta chains drawn from one sample of a study of response to subunit inactivated influenza vaccine. Each CDR3 protein is one row after TCRdb ran MiXCR on the RT-PCR reads. Of about 700,000 distinct CDR3 sequences listed, 12% to 15% were seen once; the top ten hold roughly 7.2%. Here the sequenced sample was PBMCs from blood, taken roughly 15 days before vaccination. The receptors here all came from a man over 45 who received an inactivated influenza vaccine. The CDR3 runs from the conserved cysteine through the conserved F or W. The D gene is left open where the match is weak. Not all rows give a size; the values are once, few, many and, for expanded clones, a class.

-	many	14	TRBV27	TRBJ1-5	TGTGCCAGCAGTCCTTTAGGGGCCTACCAGCCCCAGCATTTT	CASSPLGAYQPQHF
TRBD2	many	15	TRBV12-3/TRBV12-4	TRBJ2-7	TGTGCCAGCAGTTTTGGCACTAGCGGGGGCTACGAGCAGTACTTC	CASSFGTSGGYEQYF
TRBD2	-	15	TRBV6-2/TRBV6-3	TRBJ2-7	TGTGCCAGCTCCGGACTAGCGGGGGGGCATTACGAGCAGTACTTC	CASSGLAGGHYEQYF
TRBD1	few	22	TRBV6-2/TRBV6-3	TRBJ1-1	TGTGCCAGCAGTTACTCATTTTTCGTATGGGACAGGGTAGGACAGGCGAACACTGAAGCTTTCTTT	CASSYSFFVWDRVGQANTEAFF
-	few	13	TRBV18	TRBJ1-6	TGTGCCAGCTCACCAAAGGTGGGCTCACCCCTCCACTTT	CASSPKVGSPLHF
-	many	13	TRBV24-1	TRBJ2-2	TGTGCCACCAGTGTGTCGACGGCCGGGGAGCTGTTTTTT	CATSVSTAGELFF
TRBD1	few	14	TRBV25-1	TRBJ2-3	TGTGCCAGTACCGGGACAGGGGGACCAGATACGCAGTATTTT	CASTGTGGPDTQYF
-	many	15	TRBV7-8	TRBJ2-5	TGTGCCAGCACCATGGGGGGCAGGGGCGGAGAGACCCAGTACTTC	CASTMGGRGGETQYF
TRBD2	-	15	TRBV7-9	TRBJ2-7	TGTGCCAGCAGCTTAGGTCCTAGCGGGAGCTACGAGCAGTACTTC	CASSLGPSGSYEQYF
-	few	14	TRBV10-3	TRBJ1-1	TGTGCCATCAGTGAGTCAGGGCAGAAGACTGAAGCTTTCTTT	CAISESGQKTEAFF
-	many	19	TRBV6-5	TRBJ2-6	TGTGCCAGCAGTTACTCGGGACACGGGTTAATCTTCTGGGCCAACGTCCTGACTTTC	CASSYSGHGLIFWANVLTF
TRBD2	few	14	TRBV12-3/TRBV12-4	TRBJ2-2	TGTGCCAGCCGGCTAGCGGGGGGTCCCGGGGAGCTGTTTTTT	CASRLAGGPGELFF
TRBD2	few	14	TRBV6-2/TRBV6-3	TRBJ2-7	TGTGCCAGCAGCGGACTAGCTGAGTCCTACGAGCAGTACTTC	CASSGLAESYEQYF
-	few	15	TRBV5-1	TRBJ2-5	TGCGCCAGCAGCTTGGTAGTTCGCAGCCAAGAGACCCAGTACTTC	CASSLVVRSQETQYF
-	few	14	TRBV28	TRBJ1-2	TGTGCCAGCAGTTTAACGGGCGGAGCCTATGGCTACACCTTC	CASSLTGGAYGYTF
-	many	15	TRBV20-1	TRBJ2-7	TGCAGTGCTAGAGATCGCGGACAGAGCTTTTACGAGCAGTACTTC	CSARDRGQSFYEQYF
TRBD1	many	17	TRBV27	TRBJ2-2	TGTGCCAGCAGGGAAGGTTGGGGGACAGGGAACACCGGGGAGCTGTTTTTT	CASREGWGTGNTGELFF
TRBD1	many	16	TRBV4-1	TRBJ2-3	TGCGCCAGCAGCCAAGATTCAGGGGGAAGCACAGATACGCAGTATTTT	CASSQDSGGSTDTQYF
TRBD2	-	16	TRBV11-2	TRBJ2-1	TGTGCCAGCAGCCCCTGGGACGGGGGGGCTTACAATGAGCAGTTCTTC	CASSPWDGGAYNEQFF
-	once	14	TRBV5-1	TRBJ2-1	TGCGCCAGCGCGGGGACTGAGACCTACAATGAGCAGTTCTTC	CASAGTETYNEQFF
-	-	14	TRBV27	TRBJ2-3	TGTGCCAGCAGTCCGGGGGACAGCACAGATACGCAGTATTTT	CASSPGDSTDTQYF
TRBD2	-	18	TRBV5-1	TRBJ2-3	TGCGCCAGCAGCCCACGACTAGCGGGGGTTACCAGGGAAGATACGCAGTATTTT	CASSPRLAGVTREDTQYF
-	few	16	TRBV6-2/TRBV6-3	TRBJ1-5	TGTGCCAGCAAACCCACTTGGGGTACCAGCAATCAGCCCCAGCATTTT	CASKPTWGTSNQPQHF
TRBD1	few	18	TRBV10-3	TRBJ2-6	TGTGCCATCAGTTCTTACCGGACAGGGGACGCTGGGGCCAACGTCCTGACTTTC	CAISSYRTGDAGANVLTF
TRBD2	few	15	TRBV5-1	TRBJ2-1	TGCGCCAGCACTAGCGGGGGCCTTAACTTCAATGAGCAGTTCTTC	CASTSGGLNFNEQFF
-	-	13	TRBV7-2	TRBJ2-1	TGTGCCAGCAGTCAAAGAGGGGGGAATGAGCAGTTCTTC	CASSQRGGNEQFF
-	-	13	TRBV12-3/TRBV12-4	TRBJ2-5	TGTGCCAGCACCCTTCACGAGGGTAAGACCCAGTACTTC	CASTLHEGKTQYF
-	-	14	TRBV7-9	TRBJ2-3	TGTGCCAGCAGCTTAGGGTCCCAAGGAGATACGCAGTATTTT	CASSLGSQGDTQYF
-	many	15	TRBV20-1	TRBJ2-2	TGCAGTGCAGCGGGCCTCGGGGCCCACACCGGGGAGCTGTTTTTT	CSAAGLGAHTGELFF
-	-	15	TRBV28	TRBJ1-1	TGTGCCAGCAGTAATACTCCAGGGGACAACACTGAAGCTTTCTTT	CASSNTPGDNTEAFF
-	few	11	TRBV4-1	TRBJ2-4	TGCGCCAGCAGGCATGGAAGCATTCAGTACTTC	CASRHGSIQYF
TRBD1	many	16	TRBV27	TRBJ2-1	TGTGCCAGCAGTTTATGGGGGACAGGGGGCTACAATGAGCAGTTCTTC	CASSLWGTGGYNEQFF
TRBD1	few	13	TRBV10-3	TRBJ1-2	TGTGCCATCAGTGGGGGACAGGGTGCTGGCTACACCTTC	CAISGGQGAGYTF